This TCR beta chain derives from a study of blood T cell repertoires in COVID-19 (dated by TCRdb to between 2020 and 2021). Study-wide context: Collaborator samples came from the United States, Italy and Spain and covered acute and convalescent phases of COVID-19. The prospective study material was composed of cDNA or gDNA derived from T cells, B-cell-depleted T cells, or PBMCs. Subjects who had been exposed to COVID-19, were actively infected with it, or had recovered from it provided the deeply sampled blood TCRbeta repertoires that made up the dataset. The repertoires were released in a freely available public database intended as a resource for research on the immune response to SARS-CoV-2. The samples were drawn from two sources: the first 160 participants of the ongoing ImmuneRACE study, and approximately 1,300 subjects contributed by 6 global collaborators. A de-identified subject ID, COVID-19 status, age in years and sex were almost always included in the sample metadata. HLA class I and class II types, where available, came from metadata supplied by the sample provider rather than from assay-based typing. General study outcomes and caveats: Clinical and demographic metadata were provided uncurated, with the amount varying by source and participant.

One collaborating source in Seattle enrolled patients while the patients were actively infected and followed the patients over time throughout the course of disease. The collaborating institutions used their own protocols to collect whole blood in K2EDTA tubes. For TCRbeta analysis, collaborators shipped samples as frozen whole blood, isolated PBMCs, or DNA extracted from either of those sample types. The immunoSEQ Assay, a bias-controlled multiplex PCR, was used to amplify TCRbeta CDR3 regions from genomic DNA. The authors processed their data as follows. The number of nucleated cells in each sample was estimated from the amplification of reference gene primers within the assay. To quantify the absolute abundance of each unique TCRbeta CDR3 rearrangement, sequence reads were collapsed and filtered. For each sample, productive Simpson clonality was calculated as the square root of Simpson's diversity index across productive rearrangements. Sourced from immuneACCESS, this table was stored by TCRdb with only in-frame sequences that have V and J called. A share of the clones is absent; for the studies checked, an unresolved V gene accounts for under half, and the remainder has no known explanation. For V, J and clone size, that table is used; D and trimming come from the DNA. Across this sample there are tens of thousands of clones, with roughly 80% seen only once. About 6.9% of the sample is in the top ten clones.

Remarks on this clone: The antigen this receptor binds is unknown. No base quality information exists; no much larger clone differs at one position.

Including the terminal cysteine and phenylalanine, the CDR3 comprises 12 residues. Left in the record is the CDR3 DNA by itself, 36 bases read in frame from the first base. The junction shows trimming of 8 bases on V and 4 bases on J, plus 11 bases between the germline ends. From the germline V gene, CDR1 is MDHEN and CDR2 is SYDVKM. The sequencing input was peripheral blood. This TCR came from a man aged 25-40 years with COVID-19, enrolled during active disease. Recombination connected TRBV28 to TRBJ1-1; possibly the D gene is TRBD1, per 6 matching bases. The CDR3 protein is CASDIRGTEAFF. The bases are TGTGCCAGCGACATCAGGGGCACTGAAGCTTTCTTT.